The 31 T cell receptor beta chains in this list originate from one sample, sequenced in a study of blood T cells in healthy people across ages. Sample-barcoded 5' priming and a J-beta primer mix drove a second PCR of roughly 6 to 12 cycles. TCRdb re-analysed the 5' RACE reads in MiXCR, keeping a single row per CDR3 protein. The table records some 920,000 distinct CDR3 sequences, about 53% of them present only once. The sequenced sample consisted of blood. Receptors originate from a woman in her sixties in good health.

The rearrangement joins TRBV6-2 or TRBV6-3 to TRBJ2-1; D perhaps matches TRBD1 (8 bases). Germline V gene lookup returns CDR1 MNHEY and CDR2 SVGEGT. Trimming removed 4 bases from V and 8 bases from J, with 15 bases in between. The CDR3 spans 14 residues. In nucleotides, the CDR3 is TGTGCCAGCAGTTCAAACAGGGGGAGGGATGAGCAGTTCTTC. Amino acid sequence: CASSSNRGRDEQFF.

This clonotype occurred a few times. The rearrangement links TRBV27 to TRBJ2-1, with D perhaps TRBD2 (5 bases). The CDR3 is made up of 14 amino acids. V shed 5 bases and J shed 3 bases, with 11 bases lying between them. From germline, CDR1 is MNHEY and CDR2 SMNVEV (reference sequence). For the CDR3, the DNA is TGTGCCAGCAGTGCAACTAGAAGCTACAATGAGCAGTTCTTC. Amino acids: CASSATRSYNEQFF.

Only a few counts were recorded for this clonotype. V and J are TRBV6-5 and TRBJ1-4; a weak D match, TRBD1 (5 bases). CDR1 is MNHEY and CDR2 is SVGAGI in the germline V gene. The CDR3 sequence is 16 residues long. The V gene lost 2 bases and the J gene lost 4 bases, with 14 bases spanning the gap. CDR3: CASSYEGSSDNEKLFF. Written as DNA, the CDR3 is TGTGCCAGCAGTTACGAGGGGTCGTCGGATAATGAAAAACTGTTTTTT.

The chain recombines TRBV20-1 with TRBJ1-5, with D uncertain. The ends were cut back, 3 bases at V and 2 bases at J, with 11 bases in the middle. Germline V gives CDR1 DFQATT, CDR2 SNEGSKA (reference sequence). The CDR3 runs 14 residues. CDR3 residues: CSARVPLGNQPQHF. As DNA, the CDR3 is TGCAGTGCTAGGGTACCCCTAGGCAATCAGCCCCAGCATTTT.

This chain uses TRBV6-5 with TRBJ2-1; tentatively, D is TRBD1 or TRBD2 (5 bases each). There are 15 residues in the CDR3. V lost 2 bases, J lost 5 bases, and 13 bases lay in between. The V gene's germline CDR1 is MNHEY and CDR2 SVGAGI. Here the CDR3 reads CASSYGTPPHNEQFF. CDR3 sequence (DNA): TGTGCCAGCAGTTACGGGACCCCCCCGCACAATGAGCAGTTCTTC.

The chain recombines TRBV28 with TRBJ1-1; D not resolved. Looked up from germline, CDR1 is MDHEN and CDR2 is SYDVKM. CDR3 length: 15 amino acids. The ends were cut back, 6 bases at V and 4 bases at J, with 18 bases in the middle. This CDR3 is CASSRSYGFSTEAFF. CDR3 coding DNA: TGTGCCAGCAGCCGTTCTTATGGGTTTTCCACTGAAGCTTTCTTT. Drawing the rest from reference TRBV28 and TRBJ1-1, the complete variable domain is DVKVTQSSRYLVKRTGEKVFLECVQDMDHENMFWYRQDPGLGLRLIYFSYDVKMKEKGDIPEGYSVSREKKERFSLILESASTNQTSMYLCASSRSYGFSTEAFFGQGTRLTVV.

This clonotype was recorded a few times. J is TRBJ2-3 and V is TRBV14; TRBD2 matches 12 bases. Trimming cost V 4 bases and J 8 bases; bases outside gene matches: 13. The germline V gene encodes CDR1 SGHDN and CDR2 FVKESK. The CDR3 runs to 17 residues. CDR3 DNA sequence: TGTGCCAGCAGCCGCCCGGGGCTAGCGGGAGGGCCAGGTACGCAGTATTTT. Protein: CASSRPGLAGGPGTQYF.

This clonotype was observed many times. V is TRBV4-3 and J is TRBJ2-7, with D tentatively TRBD1 (7 bases). The CDR3 consists of 16 residues. Trimming shortened V by 0 bases and J by 2 bases, and 14 bases separated the two germline ends. Looked up from germline, CDR1 is LGHNA and CDR2 is YSLEER. The CDR3 DNA sequence: TGCGCCAGCAGCCAAGATCCTGGAGGGGGCCCCTACGAGCAGTACTTC. Protein sequence: CASSQDPGGGPYEQYF.

The V and J genes are TRBV6-5 and TRBJ1-6; the D gene is possibly TRBD1 (6 bases). V was clipped by 2 bases and J by 6 bases, with 17 bases between them. CDR1 is MNHEY, CDR2 SVGAGI, per germline. CDR3 length: 17 amino acids. CDR3 in DNA: TGTGCCAGCAGTTACCGGGCAGGGGCGGACCTTAATTCACCCCTCCACTTT. It is translated as CASSYRAGADLNSPLHF.

This chain uses TRBV3-1 with TRBJ2-2; D remains unclear. This CDR3 comprises 14 residues. Trimming took 1 base from V and 4 from J, leaving 7 bases between them. Germline V CDR1 and CDR2: LGHDT, YNNKEL (reference sequence). CDR3 in amino acids: CASSQGTRTGELFF. The CDR3 DNA reads as TGTGCCAGCAGCCAAGGGACCCGCACCGGGGAGCTGTTTTTT.

This CDR3 is CSARDGDSSYNEQFF. The CDR3 nucleotides are TGCAGTGCTAGAGACGGAGACAGCTCCTACAATGAGCAGTTCTTC. The V and J genes are TRBV20-1 and TRBJ2-1; TRBD1 is a possible D gene (5 bases). Germline V CDR1 and CDR2: DFQATT, SNEGSKA (reference sequence). V was clipped by 0 bases and J by 0 bases, with 9 bases between them. The CDR3 runs to 15 residues.

This chain uses TRBV6-1 with TRBJ1-1, with D possibly matching TRBD1 (6 bases). Trimming stripped 6 bases from V and 3 bases from J, with 11 bases between. Germline CDR1 and CDR2: MNHNS and SASEGT. The CDR3 covers 13 residues. DNA of the CDR3: TGTGCCAGCAGCAACAGGGAGCACACTGAAGCTTTCTTT. This codes for CASSNREHTEAFF.

Many counts were recorded for this clonotype. V usage is TRBV7-3 and J usage is TRBJ2-3; the match to TRBD2 covers 12 bases. CDR1 is SGHTA and CDR2 is FQGTGA in the germline V gene. V lost 2 bases, J lost 3 bases, and 6 bases stayed unmatched. The CDR3 has 17 residues. CDR3 coding DNA: TGTGCCAGCAGCTTATTTCGACTAGCGGGAGTAACAGATACGCAGTATTTT. Amino acids: CASSLFRLAGVTDTQYF.

This clonotype was observed a handful of times. This sequence joins TRBV28 and TRBJ1-4; maybe TRBD1 (6 bases). Deletions cut 6 bases from V and 5 bases from J, with 13 bases between. The CDR3 totals 14 residues. The V gene's germline CDR1 is MDHEN and CDR2 SYDVKM. The CDR3 protein is CASRGTPRNEKLFF. The CDR3 DNA reads TGTGCCAGCAGGGGGACACCACGAAATGAAAAACTGTTTTTT.

This chain connects TRBV4-1 to TRBJ1-4; the match to TRBD1 covers 7 bases. CDR1 and CDR2 (germline): MGHRA, YSYEKL. With 1 base clipped from V and 10 bases from J, the junction kept 9 bases outside the gene matches. The CDR3 is 15 amino acids. This CDR3 is CASSQVFDREGKLFF. CDR3 bases: TGCGCCAGCAGCCAAGTATTCGACAGGGAGGGAAAACTGTTTTTT.

The sample holds a few counts of this clonotype. The V call is TRBV19, the J call TRBJ2-4; no clear D gene. Germline CDR1 and CDR2: LNHDA and SQIVND (reference sequence). This CDR3 has 15 residues. Deletions cut 4 bases from V and 2 bases from J, with 12 bases between. The CDR3 DNA follows: TGTGCCAGTAGTACCCCTACATTCCCCAAAAACATTCAGTACTTC. Residues: CASSTPTFPKNIQYF.

In regard to this clonotype: At one end the junction does not follow the germline gene, possibly because of a read error. The V call is TRBV6-2 or TRBV6-3, the J call TRBJ2-4; D unclear. Germline V gene sequence: CDR1 MNHEY, CDR2 SVGEGT. This CDR3 region has 13 residues. The CDR3 loop reads CAGRPNKKNIQYF. CDR3 nucleotide sequence: TGTGCCGGCAGGCCGAACAAAAAAAACATTCAGTACTTC.

This chain connects TRBV7-2 to TRBJ2-3, with D maybe TRBD1 (6 bases). This CDR3 is built from 15 residues. Germline V gene lookup returns CDR1 SGHTA and CDR2 FQGNSA. V lost 5 bases to trimming and J lost 3 bases, with 15 bases between them. The CDR3 nucleotides are TGTGCCAGCAGCCCCGATGGGACACCGACAGATACGCAGTATTTT. Protein sequence: CASSPDGTPTDTQYF.

This clonotype came up a few times. The chain uses TRBV7-2 and TRBJ2-1, with 12 bases that match TRBD2. The germline V gene encodes CDR1 SGHTA and CDR2 FQGNSA. V trimming: 1 base; J trimming: 1 base; junction bases outside the gene matches: 2. The CDR3 covers 17 residues. The CDR3 loop is CASSLGLAGVSYNEQFF. CDR3 nucleotides: TGTGCCAGCAGCTTAGGACTAGCGGGAGTGTCCTACAATGAGCAGTTCTTC.

The chain combines TRBV5-5 with TRBJ1-4; TRBD1 might be the D (6 bases). V lost 3 bases and J 4 bases, leaving 13 bases between the germline ends. The germline CDR1 and CDR2 sequences are SGHKS and YYEKEE (reference sequence). This CDR3 is built from 15 residues. The CDR3 sequence: CASSSTGRDNEKLFF. The CDR3, as DNA: TGTGCCAGCAGCTCGACAGGCAGGGATAATGAAAAACTGTTTTTT.

This chain links TRBV5-6 with TRBJ2-2; weak D call: TRBD2 (6 bases). The V gene's germline CDR1 is SGHDT and CDR2 YYEEEE. V was pared by 1 base and J by 5 bases, with 21 bases between. The CDR3 is 18 residues long. The CDR3 is CASSLTQRRGGGTGELFF. The CDR3, as DNA: TGTGCCAGCAGCTTGACCCAAAGAAGGGGAGGCGGAACCGGGGAGCTGTTTTTT. The whole variable domain, remainder taken from reference TRBV5-6 and TRBJ2-2, is DAGVTQSPTHLIKTRGQQVTLRCSPKSGHDTVSWYQQALGQGPQFIFQYYEEEERQRGNFPDRFSGHQFPNYSSELNVNALLLGDSALYLCASSLTQRRGGGTGELFFGEGSRLTVL.

The rearrangement uses TRBV28 and TRBJ2-7; no definite D call. Germline V gene sequence: CDR1 MDHEN, CDR2 SYDVKM. The CDR3 covers 16 residues. V lost 3 bases and J 4 bases, leaving 19 bases between the germline ends. Written as DNA, the CDR3 is TGTGCCAGCAGTTTTGCTTGGGCTGGCGGATCATACGAGCAGTACTTC. Amino acid sequence: CASSFAWAGGSYEQYF.

DNA of the CDR3: TGCAGTGCACCGGCGGGCAGGGGGCTTCTCAACGAGCAGTACTTC. Translated, it gives CSAPAGRGLLNEQYF. This sequence joins TRBV20-1 and TRBJ2-7; TRBD1 aligns across 8 bases. The CDR3 consists of 15 residues. J gave up 5 bases and V 6 bases, and 15 bases lay outside the gene matches. Germline loops: CDR1 DFQATT, CDR2 SNEGSKA (reference sequence).

This sequence joins TRBV27 and TRBJ2-4, with D unclear. CDR1 MNHEY and CDR2 SMNVEV come from the germline V gene (reference sequence). CDR3 length: 17 residues. Trimming cost V 0 bases and J 5 bases, with 17 bases left between them. The CDR3 loop is CASSLSGPLSGENIQYF. Here the CDR3 DNA reads TGTGCCAGCAGTTTATCCGGGCCCCTCTCTGGGGAAAACATTCAGTACTTC.

Details on this clonotype: The junction does not match germline at one end; this may be a read error. The rearrangement links TRBV6-1 to TRBJ1-6; D unresolved. CDR1 is MNHNS, CDR2 SASEGT, per germline. The CDR3 has 13 residues. The CDR3 loop reads CASSEAANSSLHF. In DNA form, the CDR3 reads TGTGCCAGCAGTGAAGCTGCTAATTCATCCCTCCACTTT.

The rearrangement uses TRBV7-9 and TRBJ1-2, with 9 bases lining up with TRBD1. From germline, CDR1 is SEHNR and CDR2 FQNEAQ (reference sequence). The V segment lost 6 bases and the J segment 6 bases; nucleotides outside the gene matches: 11. The CDR3 runs to 15 residues. The CDR3 DNA reads as TGTGCCAGCAGTCATACAGGACAGGGGAGGAATGGCTACACCTTC. This encodes CASSHTGQGRNGYTF.

The chain carries TRBV4-2 and TRBJ2-7; D uncertain. V lost 1 base to trimming and J lost 7 bases, with 20 bases between them. CDR1 is LGHNA, CDR2 YNFKEQ, per germline. This CDR3 comprises 16 residues. The CDR3 loop is CASSQALGSSSHEQYF. CDR3 DNA: TGTGCCAGCAGCCAAGCGTTAGGTAGTAGCTCCCATGAGCAGTACTTC.

The V gene is TRBV21-1, the J gene TRBJ2-7; the table's D call, TRBD1, was not checked against the DNA. TRBV21-1 constitutes a pseudogene. The CDR3 spans 15 residues. The CDR3 DNA sequence: TGTGCCAGCAATGGGGGGCGAGTCCTCTATTGCGAGCAGTACTTC. Its translation is CASNGGRVLYCEQYF.

The chain links TRBV7-2 to TRBJ2-1, with D perhaps matching TRBD2 (5 bases). This CDR3 is built from 16 residues. Germline CDR1 and CDR2: SGHTA and FQGNSA. V dropped 3 bases and J dropped 6 bases, with 18 bases sitting between them. The CDR3 loop is CASSFPVRSSANEQFF. The DNA for the CDR3 is TGTGCCAGCAGCTTCCCCGTTCGTAGTAGCGCCAATGAGCAGTTCTTC.

In this sample, this clonotype turned up once. The V and J genes are TRBV6-6 and TRBJ2-7; TRBD1 agrees at 8 bases. Germline CDR1 reads MNHNY; CDR2 reads SVGAGI (reference sequence). The length of the CDR3 is 13 residues. The V segment lost 2 bases and the J segment 6 bases; nucleotides outside the gene matches: 3. CDR3: CASSYAGTGEQYF. The CDR3 DNA follows: TGTGCCAGCAGTTACGCCGGGACAGGCGAGCAGTACTTC.

The rearrangement uses TRBV29-1 and TRBJ1-2; D remains unclear. Trimming shortened V by 7 bases and J by 1 base, and 13 bases separated the two germline ends. CDR1 and CDR2 from the germline V gene are SQVTM and ANQGSEA. The CDR3 has 13 residues. CDR3 sequence reads: CSGRTSVNYGYTF. CDR3 nucleotides: TGCAGCGGACGGACCTCCGTTAACTATGGCTACACCTTC.